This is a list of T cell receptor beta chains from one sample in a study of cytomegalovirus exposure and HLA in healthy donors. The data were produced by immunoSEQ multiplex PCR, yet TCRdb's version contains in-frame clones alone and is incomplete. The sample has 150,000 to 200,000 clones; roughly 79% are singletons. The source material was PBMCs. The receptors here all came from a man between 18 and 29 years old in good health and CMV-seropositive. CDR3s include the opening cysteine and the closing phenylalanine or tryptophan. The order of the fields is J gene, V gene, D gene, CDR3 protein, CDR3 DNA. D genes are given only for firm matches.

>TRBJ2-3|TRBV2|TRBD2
CASRGLAGTDTQYF
TGTGCCAGCAGGGGACTAGCGGGCACAGATACGCAGTATTTT
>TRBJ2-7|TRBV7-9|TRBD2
CASSPRTSGNSYEQYF
TGTGCCAGCAGCCCTAGGACTAGCGGCAACTCCTACGAGCAGTACTTC
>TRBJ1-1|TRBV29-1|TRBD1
CSVDQGVVAEAFF
TGCAGCGTTGACCAGGGGGTCGTCGCTGAAGCTTTCTTT
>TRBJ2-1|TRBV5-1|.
CASSLPSGSGGSSSYNEQFF
TGCGCCAGCAGCCTGCCTTCGGGTAGTGGGGGGTCGAGCTCCTACAATGAGCAGTTCTTC
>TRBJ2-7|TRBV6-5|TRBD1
CASRHRDRPYEQYF
TGTGCCAGCAGGCACCGGGACAGACCCTACGAGCAGTACTTC
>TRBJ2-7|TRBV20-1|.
CSARRGGEQYF
TGCAGTGCTAGAAGGGGCGGCGAGCAGTACTTC
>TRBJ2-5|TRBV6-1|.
CASSEGQGVGETQYF
TGTGCCAGCAGTGAGGGCCAGGGTGTTGGAGAGACCCAGTACTTC
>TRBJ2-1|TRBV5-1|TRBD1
CASSLPTGGPVYNEQFF
TGCGCCAGCAGCCTACCGACAGGGGGTCCTGTATACAATGAGCAGTTCTTC
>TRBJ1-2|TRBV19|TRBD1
CASRTFIGNDRGGYTF
TGTGCCAGTAGGACCTTCATAGGGAACGACAGGGGTGGCTACACCTTC
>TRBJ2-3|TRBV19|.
CASSTNPTGGNTDTQYF
TGTGCCAGTAGCACCAACCCGACTGGGGGGAACACAGATACGCAGTATTTT